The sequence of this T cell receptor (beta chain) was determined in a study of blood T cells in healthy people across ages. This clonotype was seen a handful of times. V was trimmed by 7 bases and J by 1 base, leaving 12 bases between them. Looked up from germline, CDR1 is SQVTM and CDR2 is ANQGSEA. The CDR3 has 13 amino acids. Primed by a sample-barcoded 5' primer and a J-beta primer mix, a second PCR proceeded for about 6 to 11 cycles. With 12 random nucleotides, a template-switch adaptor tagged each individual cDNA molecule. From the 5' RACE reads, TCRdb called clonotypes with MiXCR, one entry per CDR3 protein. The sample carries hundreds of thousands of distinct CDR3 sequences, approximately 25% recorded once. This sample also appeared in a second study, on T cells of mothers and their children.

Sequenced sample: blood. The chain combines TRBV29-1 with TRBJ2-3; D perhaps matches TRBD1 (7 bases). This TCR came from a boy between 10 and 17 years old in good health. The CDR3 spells CSGDREGTDTQYF. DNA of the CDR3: TGCAGCGGTGACAGGGAGGGCACAGATACGCAGTATTTT.